This T cell receptor beta chain derives from a study of T cells in Graves' hyperthyroidism and ophthalmopathy. This clonotype showed up just a few times. Uncontrolled infection, other autoimmune disease, pregnancy or lactation led to exclusion. The investigators amplified TCR beta CDR3 regions from RNA transcripts. The primer set for the first-round RT-PCR of the TCR CDR3 was HTBI. TCRdb re-derived calls from the multiplex PCR reads in MiXCR, one entry per CDR3 protein. The sample includes about 380,000 distinct CDR3 sequences, approximately 13% of them seen just once. Germline values: CDR1 SNHLY, CDR2 FYNNEI. This CDR3 is built from 16 residues. The trim removed 4 bases at V and 4 bases at J, leaving 9 bases unmatched.

The sequenced sample was blood. The receptor was derived from a young man with Graves' hyperthyroidism that later progressed to Graves' ophthalmopathy. The genes are TRBV2 and TRBJ2-1, with TRBD2 identical over 8 bases. Written as DNA, the CDR3 is TGTGCCAGCAGTGGATGGGAGCGGGGGAAGTACAATGAGCAGTTCTTC. It codes for CASSGWERGKYNEQFF.